The rows below give T cell receptor beta chains drawn from one sample of a study of shared clonotypes between healthy human individuals. Libraries were prepared by immunoSEQ multiplex PCR; TCRdb keeps only in-frame clonotypes and omits some of them. The sample yields 950,000 to 1,100,000 clones, around 75% seen once. Sequencing used memory CD4+ T cells sorted from blood. These TCRs come from a man aged 18 to 30 in good health. Both conserved end residues are part of each CDR3.

v_call: TRBV2
cdr3_aa: CASSIREATNEKLFF

v_call: TRBV6-1
cdr3_aa: CASSGTGTKAQHF

v_call: TRBV6-5
cdr3_aa: CASSLETGGYNEQFF

v_call: TRBV7-2
cdr3_aa: CASSPQSATNEKLFF

v_call: TRBV5-8
cdr3_aa: CASSFGETASYEQYF

v_call: TRBV9
cdr3_aa: CASSVGTVRDTEAFF

v_call: TRBV6-6
cdr3_aa: CASSRRTEGETQYF

v_call: TRBV27
cdr3_aa: CASSLLGLGNEKLFF

v_call: TRBV6-4
cdr3_aa: CASRAGEGNTEAFF

v_call: TRBV28
cdr3_aa: CASSPRNYGYTF

v_call: TRBV2
cdr3_aa: CASSDISKNYGYTF

v_call: TRBV4-3
cdr3_aa: CASSQDGGPLHF

v_call: TRBV19
cdr3_aa: CASSMWVQGRNTGELFF

v_call: TRBV5-1
cdr3_aa: CASSLGTGNSNTF

v_call: TRBV6-6
cdr3_aa: CASSYSEDEREKLFF

v_call: TRBV6-6
cdr3_aa: CASSRLSGSAHNEQFF

v_call: TRBV10-1
cdr3_aa: CASSRGSSYEQYF

v_call: TRBV18
cdr3_aa: CASSPKTGTSWSEAFF

v_call: TRBV14
cdr3_aa: CASIPPFYGYTF

v_call: TRBV9
cdr3_aa: CASSVGPGSGNTIYF

v_call: TRBV6-4
cdr3_aa: CASSEQGMGGYTF

v_call: TRBV6-5
cdr3_aa: CASSYSPGANVLTF

v_call: TRBV14
cdr3_aa: CASSQGSTGTYEQYF

v_call: TRBV6-1
cdr3_aa: CASSERGGYEQYF

v_call: TRBV29-1
cdr3_aa: CSVRTGTTYEQYF

v_call: TRBV7-9
cdr3_aa: CASSLGGSSFAEAFF

v_call: TRBV30
cdr3_aa: CAWSVGQSGNSPLHF

v_call: TRBV7-2
cdr3_aa: CASSRGGVYDSYF

v_call: TRBV30
cdr3_aa: CAWTLNTEAFF

v_call: TRBV10-1
cdr3_aa: CASSDSRGRETEAFF

v_call: TRBV15
cdr3_aa: CATSRDRMDWETQYF

v_call: TRBV30
cdr3_aa: CAWSVRWGDTQYF

v_call: TRBV10-3
cdr3_aa: CAIATASNEKLFF

v_call: TRBV18
cdr3_aa: CASSLLVRANTGELFF